This TCR beta chain was sequenced during a study of PD-1 blockade in classical Hodgkin lymphoma. Whole-study results and caveats: What drove the repertoire differences, possibly disease activity or prior therapy, has not been defined.

As concerns this clone: Antigen unknown. Distinct nucleotide sequences in the sample also encode this CDR3.

Noted time point: newly diagnosed, previously untreated cHL patient sample. A comparison was provided by newly diagnosed, untreated classical Hodgkin lymphoma PBMCs. CDR3 length equals 13 residues. V was pared by 6 bases and J by 5 bases, with 6 bases of the junction left unmatched. In germline, CDR1 is SEHNR, CDR2 FQNEAQ (reference sequence). Sequencing was performed with immunoSEQ multiplex PCR; in TCRdb, only in-frame clones are kept and a portion is missing. The top ten hold over 2% of the sample, which has 25,000 to 35,000 clones, 90% to 95% seen once. This receptor was taken from a human donor with classical Hodgkin lymphoma. This sequence joins TRBV7-9 and TRBJ2-5, with 7 bases fitting TRBD1. Sequenced: peripheral blood mononuclear cells (PBMCs). This chain's CDR3 is CASSSRGPETQYF. CDR3 DNA sequence: TGTGCCAGCAGTTCAAGGGGGCCGGAGACCCAGTACTTC.